This TCR beta chain was obtained from a study of blood T cells in healthy people across ages. The CDR3 has 14 amino acids. V shed 3 bases and J shed 7 bases, with 14 bases lying between them. Germline CDR1 is SGHTA and CDR2 is FQGNSA. This clonotype has just a few counts. Its target is not known. General study findings and limits: Per million T cells, the diversity of TCR beta decreased roughly linearly as age advanced.

A second PCR of 7 to 11 cycles used a sample-barcoded 5' primer and a J-beta primer mix. TCRdb fed the 5' RACE reads into MiXCR, producing one record per CDR3 protein. In the table there are over 950,000 distinct CDR3 sequences, about 53% of which are singletons. Sequenced input: blood. The source of this sequence is a woman aged 60-75 years in good health. V usage is TRBV7-2 and J usage is TRBJ2-3, with a weak D call TRBD2 (5 bases). The CDR3 protein is CASSFAGSGNTQYF. DNA of the CDR3: TGTGCCAGCAGCTTTGCGGGTTCTGGGAATACGCAGTATTTT.